Listed below are T cell receptor beta chains from one sample, sequenced in a study of tumor and adjacent non-tumor tissue in lung cancer. TCRdb reanalysed the multiplex PCR reads using MiXCR and keeps one entry per CDR3 protein. The table shows roughly 120,000 distinct CDR3 sequences, with roughly 84% occurring only once. The sequenced material came from lung tumor tissue. The receptors stem from a man in his 70s with non-small cell lung cancer. Both conserved end residues are part of each CDR3. The D gene is left open where the match is weak. Clone size is not always given. Where it is, it says once, few, many or a class for expanded clones.

TRBJ1-1 | TRBV6-6 | NA | NA | CASRCNLWATTNTEAFF | TGTGCCAGCCGATGCAACCTTTGGGCGACAACGAACACTGAAGCTTTCTTT
TRBJ1-4 | TRBV28 | NA | NA | CASSFAIVQSINEKLFF | TGTGCCAGCAGTTTCGCTATCGTGCAGTCAATTAATGAAAAACTGTTTTTT
TRBJ2-1 | TRBV6-2/TRBV6-3 | NA | NA | CAISYGQEYNEQFF | TGTGCCATCAGTTACGGTCAGGAGTATAATGAGCAGTTCTTC
TRBJ2-7 | TRBV5-1 | NA | NA | CASSLVQGCYEQYF | TGCGCCAGCAGCTTGGTTCAGGGGTGTTACGAGCAGTACTTC
TRBJ2-7 | TRBV14 | NA | once | CASSPWTGTMYEQYF | TGTGCCAGCAGCCCCTGGACTGGGACGATGTACGAGCAGTACTTC
TRBJ2-1 | TRBV6-5 | NA | once | CASSTRSGMFNEQLF | TGTGCCAGCAGTACGAGGTCAGGGATGTTCAATGAGCAGCTCTTC
TRBJ1-1 | TRBV11-3 | NA | NA | CASSILSIRMNTEAFF | TGTGCCAGCAGCATACTCAGCATCAGGATGAATACTGAAGCTTTCTTT
TRBJ2-5 | TRBV28 | NA | once | CASSHAPGHGVSETQYF | TGTGCCAGCAGTCATGCCCCTGGACATGGGGTTAGTGAGACTCAGTACTTC
TRBJ2-2 | TRBV11-2 | NA | NA | CANSLVGTGVAGEPFF | TGTGCCAACAGCTTAGTGGGCACTGGGGTTGCCGGGGAGCCGTTTTTT
TRBJ1-6 | TRBV18 | NA | NA | CASSPFTATQRNSPLHF | TGTGCCAGCTCACCATTCACCGCGACCCAACGGAATTCACCCCTCCACTTT
TRBJ2-3 | TRBV6-2/TRBV6-3 | NA | NA | CANSYRAPQIDTQYF | TGTGCCAACAGTTATCGGGCCCCGCAGATAGATACGCAGTATTTT
TRBJ1-5 | TRBV12-3/TRBV12-4 | NA | NA | CASSTAGQPQHF | TGTGCTAGCAGTACCGCTGGCCAGCCTCAGCATTTT
TRBJ1-1 | TRBV11-2 | NA | NA | CASSFGGDRTETFF | TGTGCTAGCAGCTTCGGCGGGGACCGGACTGAAACTTTCTTT
TRBJ1-2 | TRBV11-2 | NA | NA | CASSFGRLDYGYTF | TGTGCCAGCAGCTTCGGCAGGCTTGACTATGGCTACACATTC
TRBJ2-5 | TRBV5-4 | NA | NA | CASSLSGTIGTQYF | TGTGCCAGCAGCTTGTCTGGCACTATTGGGACCCAGTACTTC
TRBJ1-1 | TRBV4-1 | NA | NA | CANSQDLKGRNTEAFF | TGCGCCAACAGCCAAGATCTGAAGGGGAGGAACACTGAAGCTTTCTTT
TRBJ2-3 | TRBV5-5 | TRBD2 | few | CASNLDGGAPDTQYF | TGTGCCAGCAACTTGGACGGGGGGGCTCCAGATACACAGTATTTT
TRBJ1-1 | TRBV28 | NA | NA | CTTTHLLRRLNTEAFF | TGTACCACCACCCATTTACTCAGGAGGCTCAACACTGAAGCTTTCTTT
TRBJ1-2 | TRBV4-2 | TRBD1 | NA | CASIPTGTDILYGYTF | TGTGCCAGCATCCCTACTGGGACAGATATCCTCTATGGCTACACCTTC
TRBJ1-1 | TRBV29-1 | NA | many | CSVAKSEVEAFF | TGCAGCGTTGCGAAATCGGAGGTTGAAGCTTTCTTT
TRBJ2-1 | TRBV11-2 | NA | NA | CASSLGGTGRNEQFF | TGTGCCAGCAGCTTAGGAGGAACGGGGCGTAATGAGCAATTCTTC
TRBJ2-6 | TRBV5-1 | NA | NA | CASSSRTGPSGAKVLTF | TGCGCCAGCAGCTCTAGAACAGGGCCCTCTGGGGCCAAAGTCCTGACTTTC
TRBJ2-2 | TRBV5-4 | NA | NA | CATSPLGGAGELFF | TGTGCCACCAGCCCCCTTGGGGGAGCCGGGGAGTTGTTTTTT
TRBJ2-7 | TRBV7-8 | NA | NA | CVNSLGAGPYEQYF | TGTGTCAACAGCTTAGGAGCGGGCCCCTACGAGCAGTACTTC
TRBJ2-3 | TRBV11-3 | NA | NA | CASTRREVCTYTQYF | TGTGCCAGCACACGTCGGGAAGTATGCACATATACGCAGTATTTT
TRBJ1-1 | TRBV29-1 | NA | NA | CSASVARNSEAFF | TGCAGCGCCTCGGTGGCCAGGAACAGTGAAGCTTTCTTT
TRBJ2-5 | TRBV4-3 | NA | NA | CSSGQAGGMGQETQYF | TGCTCCAGCGGCCAAGCCGGAGGGATGGGACAAGAGACCCAGTACTTC
TRBJ2-7 | TRBV6-1 | TRBD2 | NA | CATNELAGGPSTAGEQYF | TGCGCCACCAATGAACTAGCGGGAGGCCCCTCGACGGCTGGAGAGCAGTACTTC
TRBJ2-5 | TRBV6-5 | TRBD1 | once | CASSSAETGFPQETHYF | TGTGCAAGCAGTTCCGCCGAGACAGGGTTCCCACAAGAGACCCATTACTTC
TRBJ2-1 | TRBV24-1 | TRBD2 | NA | CATSARPCTSGRHEDEQFF | TGTGCCACCAGTGCCAGGCCCTGTACTAGCGGGAGACATGAGGATGAGCAGTTCTTT
TRBJ1-1 | TRBV29-1 | TRBD1 | NA | CSVRQGANTEAFF | TGCAGCGTTAGACAGGGGGCGAACACTGAAGCTTTCTTT
TRBJ2-7 | TRBV7-8 | NA | NA | CASSLGYGQYF | TGTGCCAGCAGCTTAGGGTACGGGCAATACTTC
TRBJ2-1 | TRBV5-6 | NA | NA | CASTFGRYNEQFF | TGTGCCAGTACCTTTGGGCGCTACAATGAGCAGTTCTTC
TRBJ1-6 | TRBV5-4 | TRBD1 | NA | CVSSVTGYSNSPLHF | TGTGTCAGCAGCGTGACAGGGTATAGTAATTCACCCCTCCACTTT
TRBJ1-2 | TRBV12-3/TRBV12-4 | NA | NA | CAISFPRGYGYTF | TGTGCCATCAGTTTTCCCAGGGGCTATGGCTACACCTTT
TRBJ2-5 | TRBV10-2 | NA | NA | CATQGGATSDGETQYF | TGCGCCACCCAGGGAGGTGCAACGAGCGACGGGGAGACCCAGTACTTC
TRBJ2-1 | TRBV5-4 | TRBD1 | NA | CATSFKGDRGFPDERFF | TGTGCCACTAGCTTTAAGGGGGACAGGGGGTTCCCCGATGAGCGGTTCTTC
TRBJ1-5 | TRBV30 | NA | many | CAWSVLGGNQPQHF | TGTGCCTGGAGTGTACTTGGTGGCAATCAGCCCCAGCATTTT
TRBJ1-1 | TRBV24-1 | NA | NA | CATSGGGGNAEAFF | TGTGCCACCAGTGGGGGTGGTGGGAACGCTGAAGCTTTCTTT
TRBJ2-3 | TRBV12-3/TRBV12-4 | TRBD2 | medium-sized | CASSGGDGTSETDTQYF | TGTGCCAGCAGTGGAGGGGACGGGACTAGCGAGACAGATACGCAGTATTTT
TRBJ1-5 | TRBV20-1 | NA | NA | CSARYLVRGYSNQPQHF | TGTAGTGCTAGATATCTAGTTAGGGGTTATAGCAATCAGCCCCAGCATTTT